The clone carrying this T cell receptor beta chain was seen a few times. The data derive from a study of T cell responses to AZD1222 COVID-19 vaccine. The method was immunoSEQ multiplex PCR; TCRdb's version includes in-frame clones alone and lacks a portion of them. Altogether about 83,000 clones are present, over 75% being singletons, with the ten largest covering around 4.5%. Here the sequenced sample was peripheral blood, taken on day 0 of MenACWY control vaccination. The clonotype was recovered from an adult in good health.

CDR3 sequence reads: CASRLSALTHEQYF. The DNA for the CDR3 is TGCGCCAGCCGACTCTCGGCTCTCACCCACGAGCAGTACTTC. The rearrangement uses TRBV5-1 and TRBJ2-7; no definite D call. The CDR3 spans 14 residues. The ends were cut back, 7 bases at V and 5 bases at J, with 19 bases in the middle. Per the germline V gene, CDR1 is SGHRS and CDR2 is YFSETQ.